The rows below give T cell receptor beta chains drawn from one sample of a study of blood T cell repertoires in COVID-19. TCRdb's table, derived via immunoSEQ multiplex PCR, lists solely in-frame clones and lacks some. The table lists 300,000 to 400,000 clones, 80% to 90% of them singletons. Material: PBMCs or T cells enriched from blood (not recorded which). These receptor sequences come from a man younger than 30 who had recovered from COVID-19. Both conserved end residues are part of each CDR3. D genes are given only for firm matches. Size tells how often a clone was seen (once, few, many) or the class of an expanded clone, and some rows leave it out.

d_gene: .
v_gene: TRBV5-4
j_gene: TRBJ1-3
abundance: once
CDR3aa: CASSLGASSGNTIYF
CDR3nt: TGTGCCAGCAGCTTAGGGGCTTCTTCTGGAAACACCATATATTTT

d_gene: TRBD2
v_gene: TRBV7-9
j_gene: TRBJ2-5
abundance: .
CDR3aa: CASSNRLAGLVTQYF
CDR3nt: TGTGCCAGCAGCAATCGACTAGCGGGATTGGTGACCCAGTACTTC

d_gene: TRBD2
v_gene: TRBV5-1
j_gene: TRBJ2-3
abundance: once
CDR3aa: CASSLGRGGLDTQYF
CDR3nt: TGCGCCAGCAGCTTGGGGCGGGGGGGCCTAGATACGCAGTATTTT

d_gene: .
v_gene: TRBV7-2
j_gene: TRBJ2-2
abundance: .
CDR3aa: CASSFRVPAVGTGELFF
CDR3nt: TGTGCCAGCAGCTTCCGGGTCCCCGCCGTGGGCACCGGGGAGCTGTTTTTT

d_gene: .
v_gene: TRBV11-1
j_gene: TRBJ1-2
abundance: .
CDR3aa: CASSLQGNYGYTF
CDR3nt: TGTGCCAGCAGCCTACAGGGTAACTATGGCTACACCTTC

d_gene: .
v_gene: TRBV9
j_gene: TRBJ1-1
abundance: once
CDR3aa: CASSVEDRKNTEAFF
CDR3nt: TGTGCCAGCAGCGTAGAAGACAGGAAGAACACTGAAGCTTTCTTT

d_gene: .
v_gene: TRBV7-2
j_gene: TRBJ1-2
abundance: .
CDR3aa: CASSSPMSSNYGYTF
CDR3nt: TGTGCCAGCAGCTCCCCAATGAGCTCTAACTATGGCTACACCTTC

d_gene: .
v_gene: TRBV6-5
j_gene: TRBJ2-5
abundance: .
CDR3aa: CASSYWSGFTQYF
CDR3nt: TGTGCCAGCAGTTACTGGTCCGGGTTTACCCAGTACTTC

d_gene: .
v_gene: TRBV19
j_gene: TRBJ2-7
abundance: .
CDR3aa: CASSMSSSSSYEQYF
CDR3nt: TGTGCCAGTAGTATGTCATCTAGCAGTAGCTACGAGCAGTACTTC

d_gene: .
v_gene: TRBV20-1
j_gene: TRBJ2-7
abundance: .
CDR3aa: CSASHSYEQYF
CDR3nt: TGCAGTGCTAGCCACTCCTACGAGCAGTACTTC

d_gene: .
v_gene: TRBV7-9
j_gene: TRBJ1-2
abundance: .
CDR3aa: CASSLQGTTPMGYTF
CDR3nt: TGTGCCAGCAGCTTACAGGGGACTACACCCATGGGATACACCTTC

d_gene: .
v_gene: TRBV2
j_gene: TRBJ1-1
abundance: .
CDR3aa: CASKSPDGDTEAFF
CDR3nt: TGTGCCAGCAAGTCTCCGGACGGGGACACTGAAGCTTTCTTT

d_gene: .
v_gene: TRBV6-5
j_gene: TRBJ2-3
abundance: .
CDR3aa: CASSYSPGHRTDTQYF
CDR3nt: TGTGCCAGCAGTTACTCCCCGGGACACCGCACAGATACGCAGTATTTT

d_gene: TRBD1
v_gene: TRBV5-1
j_gene: TRBJ1-6
abundance: few
CDR3aa: CASSLRQGGNSPLHF
CDR3nt: TGCGCCAGCAGCCTTAGACAGGGGGGTAATTCACCCCTCCACTTT

d_gene: .
v_gene: TRBV27
j_gene: TRBJ1-5
abundance: .
CDR3aa: CASRQSGQYNQPQHF
CDR3nt: TGTGCCAGCAGACAAAGCGGACAGTACAATCAGCCCCAGCATTTT

d_gene: .
v_gene: TRBV10-3
j_gene: TRBJ1-1
abundance: .
CDR3aa: CAIRGRERTEAFF
CDR3nt: TGTGCCATCAGGGGCAGGGAAAGGACTGAAGCTTTCTTT

d_gene: TRBD2
v_gene: TRBV2
j_gene: TRBJ2-1
abundance: .
CDR3aa: CAISSGTGYNEQFF
CDR3nt: TGTGCCATTTCAAGCGGGACCGGCTACAATGAGCAGTTCTTC

d_gene: .
v_gene: TRBV14
j_gene: TRBJ2-1
abundance: .
CDR3aa: CASSLGSSYNEQFF
CDR3nt: TGTGCCAGCAGCCTTGGGAGCTCCTACAATGAGCAGTTCTTC

d_gene: TRBD1
v_gene: TRBV11-2
j_gene: TRBJ2-7
abundance: .
CDR3aa: CASSLGGFEQYF
CDR3nt: TGTGCCAGCAGTTTAGGGGGCTTCGAGCAGTACTTC

d_gene: TRBD1
v_gene: TRBV10-3
j_gene: TRBJ1-4
abundance: once
CDR3aa: CAIQGATNEKLFF
CDR3nt: TGTGCCATTCAGGGGGCAACTAATGAAAAACTGTTTTTT

d_gene: .
v_gene: TRBV5-1
j_gene: TRBJ1-6
abundance: .
CDR3aa: CASSQDSKASPLHF
CDR3nt: TGCGCCAGCAGTCAGGACAGTAAGGCTTCACCCCTCCACTTT

d_gene: .
v_gene: TRBV4-1
j_gene: TRBJ2-2
abundance: .
CDR3aa: CASSQTGLKTGELFF
CDR3nt: TGCGCCAGCAGCCAAACAGGGCTGAAGACCGGGGAGCTGTTTTTT

d_gene: TRBD1
v_gene: TRBV19
j_gene: TRBJ2-1
abundance: .
CDR3aa: CASSIRDRVNEQFF
CDR3nt: TGTGCCAGTAGTATCCGGGACAGGGTCAATGAGCAGTTCTTC

d_gene: TRBD1
v_gene: TRBV27
j_gene: TRBJ2-3
abundance: .
CDR3aa: CASSPWGQGFTDTQYF
CDR3nt: TGTGCCAGCAGCCCTTGGGGACAGGGGTTCACAGATACGCAGTATTTT

d_gene: TRBD1
v_gene: TRBV27
j_gene: TRBJ1-6
abundance: .
CDR3aa: CASSLGTDLNSPLHF
CDR3nt: TGTGCCAGCAGTCTCGGGACAGATCTAAATTCACCCCTCCACTTT

d_gene: .
v_gene: TRBV3-1/TRBV3-2
j_gene: TRBJ2-7
abundance: once
CDR3aa: CASSPRGSGGPYEQYF
CDR3nt: TGTGCCAGCAGCCCCCGCGGGTCCGGCGGTCCCTACGAGCAGTACTTC

d_gene: .
v_gene: TRBV7-9
j_gene: TRBJ1-5
abundance: few
CDR3aa: CASRENRSNQPQHF
CDR3nt: TGTGCCAGCAGGGAAAACAGAAGCAATCAGCCCCAGCATTTT

d_gene: TRBD2
v_gene: TRBV3-1/TRBV3-2
j_gene: TRBJ2-5
abundance: .
CDR3aa: CASSPRLAGAEETQYF
CDR3nt: TGTGCCAGCAGCCCCAGACTAGCGGGAGCGGAAGAGACCCAGTACTTC

d_gene: .
v_gene: TRBV3-1/TRBV3-2
j_gene: TRBJ2-5
abundance: once
CDR3aa: CASSQEHRETQYF
CDR3nt: TGTGCCAGCAGCCAAGAGCACAGAGAGACCCAGTACTTC

d_gene: .
v_gene: TRBV29-1
j_gene: TRBJ1-1
abundance: once
CDR3aa: CSVGLGTTYVLTEAFF
CDR3nt: TGCAGCGTTGGGCTCGGGACAACTTATGTACTCACTGAAGCTTTCTTT

d_gene: TRBD2
v_gene: TRBV4-2
j_gene: TRBJ2-5
abundance: .
CDR3aa: CASSQALLAGEETQYF
CDR3nt: TGTGCCAGCAGCCAAGCCTTACTTGCGGGAGAAGAGACCCAGTACTTC

d_gene: .
v_gene: TRBV27
j_gene: TRBJ1-1
abundance: .
CDR3aa: CASRGMGSTEAFF
CDR3nt: TGTGCCAGCAGGGGGATGGGGAGCACTGAAGCTTTCTTT

d_gene: .
v_gene: TRBV6-5
j_gene: TRBJ1-1
abundance: once
CDR3aa: CASSPRVPMDTEAFF
CDR3nt: TGTGCCAGCAGTCCACGAGTTCCAATGGACACTGAAGCTTTCTTT

d_gene: .
v_gene: TRBV6-5
j_gene: TRBJ1-5
abundance: .
CDR3aa: CASSYTTGWGQPQHF
CDR3nt: TGTGCCAGCAGTTACACAACAGGGTGGGGTCAGCCCCAGCATTTT

d_gene: .
v_gene: TRBV2
j_gene: TRBJ1-5
abundance: .
CDR3aa: CASSGGYSNQPQHF
CDR3nt: TGTGCCAGCAGTGGAGGATATAGCAATCAGCCCCAGCATTTT

d_gene: TRBD2
v_gene: TRBV5-3
j_gene: TRBJ2-1
abundance: .
CDR3aa: CARSLSPTSGGANEQFF
CDR3nt: TGTGCCAGAAGCCTCAGCCCGACTAGCGGGGGGGCGAATGAGCAGTTCTTC

d_gene: TRBD1
v_gene: TRBV9
j_gene: TRBJ1-4
abundance: .
CDR3aa: CASSGGTGGQGEKLFF
CDR3nt: TGTGCCAGCAGCGGCGGGACAGGGGGACAGGGTGAAAAACTGTTTTTT

d_gene: TRBD2
v_gene: TRBV11-3
j_gene: TRBJ2-7
abundance: .
CDR3aa: CASSQTSGSSYEQYF
CDR3nt: TGTGCCAGCAGCCAAACTAGCGGGTCGTCCTACGAGCAGTACTTC

d_gene: TRBD1
v_gene: TRBV2
j_gene: TRBJ1-2
abundance: few
CDR3aa: CASISGQGPSNYGYTF
CDR3nt: TGTGCCAGCATATCTGGACAGGGGCCTTCTAACTATGGCTACACCTTC

d_gene: .
v_gene: TRBV12-5
j_gene: TRBJ1-3
abundance: .
CDR3aa: CASGMSSGNTIYF
CDR3nt: TGTGCTAGTGGCATGAGCTCTGGAAACACCATATATTTT

d_gene: .
v_gene: TRBV6-4
j_gene: TRBJ2-5
abundance: .
CDR3aa: CASSSRTKETQYF
CDR3nt: TGTGCCAGCAGTTCAAGGACAAAGGAGACCCAGTACTTC

d_gene: TRBD2
v_gene: TRBV7-9
j_gene: TRBJ2-2
abundance: .
CDR3aa: CASSRGLTVTGELFF
CDR3nt: TGTGCCAGCAGCCGGGGACTAACCGTCACCGGGGAGCTGTTTTTT

d_gene: TRBD1
v_gene: TRBV3-1/TRBV3-2
j_gene: TRBJ2-2
abundance: .
CDR3aa: CASSAQTGVTGELFF
CDR3nt: TGTGCCAGCAGCGCTCAGACAGGGGTCACCGGGGAGCTGTTTTTT

d_gene: TRBD1
v_gene: TRBV6-5
j_gene: TRBJ2-7
abundance: .
CDR3aa: CASRQGKVSYEQYF
CDR3nt: TGTGCCAGCAGACAGGGGAAGGTGTCCTACGAGCAGTACTTC